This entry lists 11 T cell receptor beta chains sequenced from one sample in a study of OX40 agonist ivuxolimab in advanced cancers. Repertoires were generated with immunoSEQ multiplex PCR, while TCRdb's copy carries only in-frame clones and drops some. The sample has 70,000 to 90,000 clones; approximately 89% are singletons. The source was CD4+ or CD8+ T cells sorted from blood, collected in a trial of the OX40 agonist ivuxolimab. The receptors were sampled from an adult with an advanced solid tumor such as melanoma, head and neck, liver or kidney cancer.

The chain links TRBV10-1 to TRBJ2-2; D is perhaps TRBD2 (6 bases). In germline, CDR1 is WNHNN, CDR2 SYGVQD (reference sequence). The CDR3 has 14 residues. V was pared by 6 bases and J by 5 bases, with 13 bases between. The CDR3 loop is CASSRDLGTGELFF. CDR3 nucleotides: TGCGCCAGCAGCCGGGACTTAGGGACCGGGGAGCTGTTTTTT.

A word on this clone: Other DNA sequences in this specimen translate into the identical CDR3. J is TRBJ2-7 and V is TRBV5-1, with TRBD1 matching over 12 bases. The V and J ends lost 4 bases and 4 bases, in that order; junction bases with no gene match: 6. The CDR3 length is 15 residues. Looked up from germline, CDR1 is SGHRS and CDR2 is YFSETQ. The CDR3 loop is CASSLGTGGIYEQYF. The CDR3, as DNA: TGCGCCAGCAGCCTCGGGACAGGGGGCATATACGAGCAGTACTTC.

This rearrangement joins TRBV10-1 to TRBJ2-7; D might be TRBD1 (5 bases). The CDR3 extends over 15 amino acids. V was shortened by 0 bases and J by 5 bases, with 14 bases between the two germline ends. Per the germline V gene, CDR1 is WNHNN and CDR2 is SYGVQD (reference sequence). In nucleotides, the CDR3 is TGCGCCAGCAGTGAGTCGGGTAGGGGAAGTAACGAGCAGTACTTC. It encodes CASSESGRGSNEQYF.

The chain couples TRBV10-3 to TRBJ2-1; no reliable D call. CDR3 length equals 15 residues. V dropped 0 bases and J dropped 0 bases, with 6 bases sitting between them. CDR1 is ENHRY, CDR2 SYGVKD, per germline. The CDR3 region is CAISESGSSYNEQFF. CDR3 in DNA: TGTGCCATCAGTGAGTCTGGTAGCTCCTACAATGAGCAGTTCTTC.

The CDR3 spells CASSTDSTDTQYF. CDR3 DNA sequence: TGTGCCAGCAGTACTGACAGCACAGATACGCAGTATTTT. V and J are TRBV2 and TRBJ2-3; D remains ambiguous. Trimming cost V 5 bases and J 0 bases, with 6 bases left between them. Germline V gene data show CDR1 as SNHLY and CDR2 as FYNNEI. The CDR3 covers 13 residues.

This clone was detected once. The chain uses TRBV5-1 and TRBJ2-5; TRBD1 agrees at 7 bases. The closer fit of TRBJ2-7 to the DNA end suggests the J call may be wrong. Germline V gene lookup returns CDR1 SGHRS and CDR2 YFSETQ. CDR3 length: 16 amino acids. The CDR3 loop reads CASSVTSGTETYEQYF. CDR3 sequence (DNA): TGCGCCAGCAGCGTGACGTCCGGGACAGAAACCTACGAGCAGTACTTC.

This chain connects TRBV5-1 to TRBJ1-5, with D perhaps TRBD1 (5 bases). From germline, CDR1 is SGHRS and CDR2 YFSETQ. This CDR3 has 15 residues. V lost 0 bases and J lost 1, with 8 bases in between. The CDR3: CASSLAGQSNQPQHF. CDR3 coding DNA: TGCGCCAGCAGCTTGGCAGGGCAAAGCAATCAGCCCCAGCATTTT.

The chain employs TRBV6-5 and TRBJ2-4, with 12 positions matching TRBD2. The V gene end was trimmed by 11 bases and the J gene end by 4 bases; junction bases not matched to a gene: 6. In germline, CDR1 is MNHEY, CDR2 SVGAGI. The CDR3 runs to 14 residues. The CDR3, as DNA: TGTGCCTCGGCTAGCGGGGGGGAAAAAAACATTCAGTACTTC. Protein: CASASGGEKNIQYF.

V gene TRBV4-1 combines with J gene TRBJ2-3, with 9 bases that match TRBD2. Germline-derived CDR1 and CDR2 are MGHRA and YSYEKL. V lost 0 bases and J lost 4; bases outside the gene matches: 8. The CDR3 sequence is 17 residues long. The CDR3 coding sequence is TGCGCCAGCAGCCAAGAGGTCGCGGGAGGGGACGCAGATACGCAGTATTTT. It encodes CASSQEVAGGDADTQYF.

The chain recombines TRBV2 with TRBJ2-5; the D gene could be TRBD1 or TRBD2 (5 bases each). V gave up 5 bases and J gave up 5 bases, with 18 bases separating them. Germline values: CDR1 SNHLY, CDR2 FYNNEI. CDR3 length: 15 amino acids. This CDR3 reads CASSPPGTITETQYF. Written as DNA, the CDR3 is TGTGCCAGCAGTCCCCCCGGGACGATTACGGAGACCCAGTACTTC.

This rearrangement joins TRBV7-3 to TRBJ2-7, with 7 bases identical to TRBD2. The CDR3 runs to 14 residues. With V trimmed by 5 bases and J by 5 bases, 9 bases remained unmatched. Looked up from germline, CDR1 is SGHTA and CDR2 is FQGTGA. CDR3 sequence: CASSPVRGEHEQYF. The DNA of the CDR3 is TGTGCCAGCAGCCCCGTTCGGGGGGAGCACGAGCAGTACTTC.